This TCR beta chain was captured by sequencing in a study of shared clonotypes between healthy human individuals. Overall study: With ages of 18 to 49, the donors were a couple of women and a few men.

Original data processing: Junction-only immunoSEQ sequences carried no quality scores, so filtering differed. Repertoires were generated with immunoSEQ multiplex PCR, while TCRdb's copy carries only in-frame clones and drops some. Clonal size and the V and J genes are those of that table, whereas D and trimming came from the DNA. The sample records fewer than 500,000 clones, 60% to 80% being singletons. This CDR3 comprises 16 residues. Germline trimming cut 4 bases from V and 3 bases from J; bases unmatched to any gene: 9. CDR1 LNHNV and CDR2 YYDKDF come from the germline V gene (reference sequence).

The rearrangement joins TRBV15 to TRBJ1-5, with 7 bases fitting TRBD1. What was sequenced was PBMCs. This clonotype was sampled from a middle-aged woman in good health. Some clones in this sample may be carry-over from other donors' samples. CDR3 DNA: TGTGCCACCAGCACCGGATGGGACAGACCCAATCAGCCCCAGCATTTT. As protein: CATSTGWDRPNQPQHF.